The entry that follows covers one T cell receptor (beta chain) sequence. Each donor's blood draw was around 10 milliliters of peripheral blood. The authors extracted at least 6 micrograms of total RNA per sample. These data originate in a study of blood T cells in healthy people across ages. The second PCR ran roughly 6 to 12 cycles with a sample-barcoded 5' primer and J-beta primers. Researchers report that each sample yielded at least 2.5 million CDR3-containing paired-end reads. Each CDR3 protein gets one entry after TCRdb re-called the 5' RACE reads with MiXCR. The sample records hundreds of thousands of distinct CDR3 sequences, about 21% being singletons. Germline V gives CDR1 MNHEY, CDR2 SVGAGI. This CDR3 is built from 15 residues. Trimming removed 0 bases at V and 6 bases at J, with 9 bases between.

The TCR comes from a man in his 70s in good health. The specimen sequenced was blood. This chain uses TRBV6-5 with TRBJ1-6, with a possible D match to TRBD1 (5 bases). Here the CDR3 reads CASSYSGRVNSPLHF. CDR3 nucleotides: TGTGCCAGCAGTTACTCGGGCAGGGTTAATTCACCCCTCCACTTT.